This T cell receptor beta chain emerged from a study of cytomegalovirus exposure and HLA in healthy donors. The PCR was carried out with 60 Vbeta primers and 13 Jbeta primers. Here immunoSEQ multiplex PCR was the method, and the copy in TCRdb shows in-frame clones only, minus some. The sample includes some 38,000 clones, more than 50% of them seen just once. The sequencing input was PBMCs. The sequence came from a woman in her forties in good health and CMV-seropositive.

For the CDR3, the DNA is TGTGCCAGCAGCTTAGCGCTAGGAGTCACCATATATTTT. It yields the protein CASSLALGVTIYF. This sequence joins TRBV7-6 and TRBJ1-3; no clear D. V was cut by 0 bases and J by 9 bases, with 9 bases left in between. The length of the CDR3 is 13 residues. Looked up from germline, CDR1 is SGHVS and CDR2 is FNYEAQ.